Below, 8 T cell receptor beta chains from the same sample are listed, as sequenced in a study of memory CD4+ T cells and cytomegalovirus serostatus. The sort gate was single viable CD3+CD4+CD8-CD45RO+ cells for memory CD4+ T cells. Libraries were prepared by immunoSEQ multiplex PCR; TCRdb keeps only in-frame clonotypes and omits some of them. The sample records some 30,000 clones, approximately 72% being singletons. Sequencing used memory CD4+ T cells from blood. The receptors originated from an adult in good health and CMV-seronegative. Some clones in this sample may be carry-over from other donors' samples.

This clone was seen more than once but under ten times. The rearrangement uses TRBV19 and TRBJ1-2; perhaps TRBD1 as D (5 bases). CDR3 size: 13 residues. V was shortened by 3 bases and J by 8 bases, with 13 bases between the two germline ends. CDR1 LNHDA and CDR2 SQIVND come from the germline V gene (reference sequence). In nucleotides, the CDR3 is TGTGCCAGTAGTATCGAGGGGTACGTGGGCTACACCTTC. Translated: CASSIEGYVGYTF.

The chain is built from TRBV30 and TRBJ2-5; 10 nucleotides match TRBD2. Germline V gives CDR1 GTSNPN, CDR2 SVGIG (reference sequence). This CDR3 region has 14 residues. V gave up 0 bases and J gave up 13 bases; unmatched junction bases: 11. CDR3 loop: CAWSVHDSGGPTYF. The DNA of the CDR3 is TGTGCCTGGAGTGTACATGATAGCGGGGGGCCCACGTACTTC.

The chain carries TRBV6-6 and TRBJ2-1; no clear D. CDR3 length: 16 amino acids. V lost 2 bases to trimming and J lost 5 bases, with 16 bases between them. Germline CDR1 is MNHNY and CDR2 is SVGAGI (reference sequence). In DNA, the CDR3 is TGTGCCAGCAGTTACCTCGGACCAGCCCTGAACAATGAGCAGTTCTTC. This sequence encodes CASSYLGPALNNEQFF.

This clone appeared a few times. This rearrangement joins TRBV4-1 to TRBJ1-2; a weak D match, TRBD1 (6 bases). Germline V lookup: CDR1 MGHRA, CDR2 YSYEKL. Trimming cost V 0 bases and J 3 bases, with 8 bases left between them. This CDR3 is built from 14 residues. The CDR3 reads CASSQEYRDYGYTF. The CDR3 DNA reads as TGCGCCAGCAGCCAAGAATACAGGGACTATGGCTACACCTTC.

This clone came up once. The rearrangement joins TRBV6-5 to TRBJ2-7; D might be TRBD1 or TRBD2, each matching 7 bases. V was pared by 6 bases and J by 4 bases, with 19 bases between. Per the germline V gene, CDR1 is MNHEY and CDR2 is SVGAGI. This CDR3 comprises 15 residues. This CDR3 is CASRPQTGRGYEQYF. The CDR3 nucleotides are TGTGCCAGCAGACCTCAGACAGGGAGGGGTTACGAGCAGTACTTC.

This rearrangement joins TRBV7-2 to TRBJ1-2; the D is unclear. This CDR3 is built from 14 residues. V gave up 4 bases and J gave up 6 bases, with 15 bases separating them. Germline V gene sequence: CDR1 SGHTA, CDR2 FQGNSA. CDR3 amino acids: CASSSTVAVDGYTF. The CDR3 coding sequence is TGTGCCAGCAGCTCAACGGTGGCGGTGGATGGCTACACCTTC.

The chain joins TRBV11-2 to TRBJ1-1; D remains unclear. V was cut by 3 bases and J by 0 bases, with 8 bases left in between. Germline CDR1 is SGHAT and CDR2 is FQNNGV. This CDR3 has 14 amino acids. DNA for the CDR3: TGTGCCAGCAGCTTGAATCGGGTGAACACTGAAGCTTTCTTT. The encoded protein is CASSLNRVNTEAFF.

The chain joins TRBV4-1 to TRBJ1-2, with TRBD1 matching 8 bases. The V gene end was trimmed by 4 bases and the J gene end by 4 bases; junction bases not matched to a gene: 5. Germline values: CDR1 MGHRA, CDR2 YSYEKL. The CDR3 totals 14 residues. In DNA, the CDR3 is TGCGCCAGCAGCCCGGACAGGGCCGGCTATGGCTACACCTTC. It translates to CASSPDRAGYGYTF.